These T cell receptor beta chains were read from a single sample in a study of OX40 agonist ivuxolimab in advanced cancers. Assay: immunoSEQ multiplex PCR; the TCRdb copy retains only in-frame clones and omits some. The sample gives about 45,000 clones, roughly 84% of which show up once; roughly 2.5% is in the top ten. Sample: CD4+ or CD8+ T cells sorted from blood, taken in a trial of the OX40 agonist ivuxolimab. The receptor source for this set is an adult with an advanced solid tumor such as melanoma, head and neck, liver or kidney cancer. Each CDR3 is given with its conserved first and last residue. Fields, in order: CDR3 protein, CDR3 DNA, D gene, clone size, J gene, V gene. D genes are given only for firm matches. A clone size is listed for some rows: how often the clone was seen (once, few, many), or a class if it is expanded.

CDR3: CASSPLAVAKSYEQYF
DNA: TGTGCCAGCAGCCCCCTTGCGGTAGCTAAATCCTACGAGCAGTACTTC
D: NA
size: NA
J: TRBJ2-7
V: TRBV7-8

CDR3: CASRSRQGSQETQYF
DNA: TGTGCCAGCAGGTCAAGACAGGGGTCCCAAGAGACCCAGTACTTC
D: TRBD1
size: NA
J: TRBJ2-5
V: TRBV6-6

CDR3: CASSYLGAADEQFF
DNA: TGTGCCAGCAGTTACTTAGGGGCGGCCGATGAGCAGTTCTTC
D: NA
size: NA
J: TRBJ2-1
V: TRBV6-5

CDR3: CASSLGQDSNQPQHF
DNA: TGTGCCAGCAGCTTGGGACAGGATAGCAATCAGCCCCAGCATTTT
D: NA
size: NA
J: TRBJ1-5
V: TRBV5-6

CDR3: CASSQDRGPSGLVKGGYTF
DNA: TGTGCCAGCAGCCAAGATCGGGGGCCGTCGGGACTTGTGAAAGGTGGCTACACCTTC
D: NA
size: NA
J: TRBJ1-2
V: TRBV4-2

CDR3: CASRLQENYGYTF
DNA: TGTGCCAGCAGGCTTCAGGAAAACTATGGCTACACCTTC
D: NA
size: once
J: TRBJ1-2
V: TRBV6-1

CDR3: CAWSVVGTYGYTF
DNA: TGTGCCTGGAGTGTTGTAGGAACTTATGGCTACACCTTC
D: NA
size: NA
J: TRBJ1-2
V: TRBV30

CDR3: CASSPGATTLNEQFF
DNA: TGTGCCAGCAGCCCCGGGGCCACCACCCTGAATGAGCAGTTCTTC
D: NA
size: NA
J: TRBJ2-1
V: TRBV4-1

CDR3: CASRRGQAYEQYF
DNA: TGTGCCAGCAGGCGGGGACAGGCCTACGAGCAGTACTTC
D: TRBD1
size: NA
J: TRBJ2-7
V: TRBV6-9

CDR3: CAISAGQRETQYF
DNA: TGTGCCATCAGTGCGGGACAGCGGGAGACCCAGTACTTC
D: TRBD1
size: NA
J: TRBJ2-5
V: TRBV10-3

CDR3: CASSSGGQEQYF
DNA: TGTGCCAGCAGCTCAGGGGGTCAGGAGCAGTACTTC
D: TRBD1
size: NA
J: TRBJ2-7
V: TRBV7-9

CDR3: CASSQDKRDEQYF
DNA: TGTGCCAGCAGCCAAGATAAAAGGGACGAGCAGTACTTC
D: NA
size: NA
J: TRBJ2-7
V: TRBV14

CDR3: CASSQEQWTSGSYEQYF
DNA: TGCGCCAGCAGCCAAGAACAATGGACTAGCGGTTCCTACGAGCAGTACTTC
D: TRBD2
size: NA
J: TRBJ2-7
V: TRBV4-1

CDR3: CSVSLNTEAFF
DNA: TGCAGCGTCTCTCTGAACACTGAAGCTTTCTTT
D: NA
size: NA
J: TRBJ1-1
V: TRBV29-1

CDR3: CASSQESARETQYF
DNA: TGCGCCAGCAGCCAAGAGTCGGCTAGGGAGACCCAGTACTTC
D: NA
size: NA
J: TRBJ2-5
V: TRBV5-1

CDR3: CALQGAGTGELFF
DNA: TGTGCCTTACAGGGGGCGGGCACCGGGGAGCTGTTTTTT
D: TRBD1
size: NA
J: TRBJ2-2
V: TRBV30

CDR3: CASSSRPLGLYNEQFF
DNA: TGTGCCAGCAGCTCTAGACCTCTGGGACTTTACAATGAGCAGTTCTTC
D: NA
size: NA
J: TRBJ2-1
V: TRBV7-2